This T cell receptor (beta chain) was captured in a study of T cells after yellow fever vaccination. Germline-derived CDR1 and CDR2 are SGHRS and YFSETQ. This CDR3 comprises 15 residues. V was shortened by 4 bases and J by 1 base, with 14 bases between the two germline ends. This clonotype was counted only a few times. Its antigen is unknown. Findings and caveats of the study: Any FACS-sorted repertoire could hold abundant clonotypes that contaminate it from the bulk population.

Synthesis of TCR cDNA relied on 5'RACE template switching, which attached a universal primer site and UMIs. TCRdb re-called the 5' RACE reads with MiXCR, one entry per CDR3 protein. The table has 350,000 to 450,000 distinct CDR3 sequences, around 6.4% seen once. This clonotype originated in a man under 40 who received the YFV17D yellow fever vaccine. The chain links TRBV5-1 to TRBJ1-1, with D unclear. Sequenced material: PBMCs, taken 5 days after the yellow fever booster vaccination. CDR3 DNA: TGCGCCAGCAGCCCTCTATCGTTGGCGAACACTGAAGCTTTCTTT. This encodes CASSPLSLANTEAFF.